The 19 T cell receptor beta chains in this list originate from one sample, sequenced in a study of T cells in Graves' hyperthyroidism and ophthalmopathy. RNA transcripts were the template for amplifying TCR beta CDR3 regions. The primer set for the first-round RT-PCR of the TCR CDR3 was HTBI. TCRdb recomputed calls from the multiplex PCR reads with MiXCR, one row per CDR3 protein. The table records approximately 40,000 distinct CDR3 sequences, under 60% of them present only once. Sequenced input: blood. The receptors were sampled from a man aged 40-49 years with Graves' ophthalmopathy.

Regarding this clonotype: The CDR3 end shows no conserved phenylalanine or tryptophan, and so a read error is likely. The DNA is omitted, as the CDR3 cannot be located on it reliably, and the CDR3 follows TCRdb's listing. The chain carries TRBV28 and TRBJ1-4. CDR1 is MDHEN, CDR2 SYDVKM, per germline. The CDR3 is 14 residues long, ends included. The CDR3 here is CASSLSRGGEKLLL.

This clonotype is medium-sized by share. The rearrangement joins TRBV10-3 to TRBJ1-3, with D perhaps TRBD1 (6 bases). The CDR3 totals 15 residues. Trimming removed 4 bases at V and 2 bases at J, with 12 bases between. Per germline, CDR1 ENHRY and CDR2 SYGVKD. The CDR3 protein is CAISGSRGPGNTIYF. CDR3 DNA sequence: TGTGCCATCAGTGGGAGCAGGGGCCCTGGAAACACCATATATTTT.

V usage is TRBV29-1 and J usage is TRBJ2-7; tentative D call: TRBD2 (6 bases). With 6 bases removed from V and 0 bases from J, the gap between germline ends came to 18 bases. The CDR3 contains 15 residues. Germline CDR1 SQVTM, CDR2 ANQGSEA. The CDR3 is CSVRGLAASSYEQYF. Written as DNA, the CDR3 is TGCAGCGTGCGGGGATTAGCGGCCTCCTCCTACGAGCAGTACTTC.

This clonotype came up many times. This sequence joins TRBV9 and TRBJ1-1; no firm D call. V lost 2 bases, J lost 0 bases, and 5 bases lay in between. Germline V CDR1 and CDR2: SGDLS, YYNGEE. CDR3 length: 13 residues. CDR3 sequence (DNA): TGTGCCAGCAGCGTCCTCATGAACACTGAAGCTTTCTTT. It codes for CASSVLMNTEAFF. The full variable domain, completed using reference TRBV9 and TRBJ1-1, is DSGVTQTPKHLITATGQRVTLRCSPRSGDLSVYWYQQSLDQGLQFLIQYYNGEERAKGNILERFSAQQFPDLHSELNLSSLELGDSALYFCASSVLMNTEAFFGQGTRLTVV.

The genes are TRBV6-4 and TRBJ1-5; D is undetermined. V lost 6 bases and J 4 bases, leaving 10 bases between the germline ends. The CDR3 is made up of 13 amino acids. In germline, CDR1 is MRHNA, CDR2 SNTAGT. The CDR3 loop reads CASREGGNQPQHF. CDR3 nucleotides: TGTGCCAGCAGGGAGGGTGGGAATCAGCCCCAGCATTTT.

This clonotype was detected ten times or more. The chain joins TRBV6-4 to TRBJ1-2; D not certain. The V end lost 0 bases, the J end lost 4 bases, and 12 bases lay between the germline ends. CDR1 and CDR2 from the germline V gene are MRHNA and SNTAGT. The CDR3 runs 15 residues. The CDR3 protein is CASSDSWPTTYGYTF. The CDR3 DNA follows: TGTGCCAGCAGTGACTCGTGGCCCACTACCTATGGCTACACCTTC.

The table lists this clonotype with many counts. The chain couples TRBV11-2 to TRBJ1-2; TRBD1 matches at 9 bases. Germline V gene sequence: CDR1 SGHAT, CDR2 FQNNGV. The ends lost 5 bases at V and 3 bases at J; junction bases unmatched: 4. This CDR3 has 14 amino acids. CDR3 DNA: TGTGCCAGCAGCACACAGGGGGCCTACTATGGCTACACCTTC. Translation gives CASSTQGAYYGYTF.

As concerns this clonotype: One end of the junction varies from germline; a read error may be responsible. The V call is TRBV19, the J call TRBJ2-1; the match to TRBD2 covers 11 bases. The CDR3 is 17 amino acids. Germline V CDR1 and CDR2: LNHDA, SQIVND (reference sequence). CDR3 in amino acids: CASSFLLAGGVYNEQFF. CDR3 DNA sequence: TGTGCCAGTAGTTTTCTTCTAGCGGGGGGCGTCTACAACGAGCAGTTCTTC.

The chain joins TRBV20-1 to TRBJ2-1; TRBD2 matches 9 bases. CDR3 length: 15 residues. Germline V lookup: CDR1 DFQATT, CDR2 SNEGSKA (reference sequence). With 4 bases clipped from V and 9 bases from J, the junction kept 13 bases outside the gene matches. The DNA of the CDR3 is TGCAGTGCTAAGCCGGGCGGGAGGCGGGAGGGTGAGCAGTTCTTC. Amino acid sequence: CSAKPGGRREGEQFF.

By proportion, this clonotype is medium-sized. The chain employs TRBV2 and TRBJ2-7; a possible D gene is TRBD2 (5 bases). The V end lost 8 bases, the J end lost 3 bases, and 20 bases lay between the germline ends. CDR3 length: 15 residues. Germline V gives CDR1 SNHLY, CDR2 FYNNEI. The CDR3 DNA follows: TGTGCCAGCTTCAAGCGTGTGAGGGTTAGCTACGAGCAGTACTTC. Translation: CASFKRVRVSYEQYF. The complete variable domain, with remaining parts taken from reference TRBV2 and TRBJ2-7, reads EPEVTQTPSHQVTQMGQEVILRCVPISNHLYFYWYRQILGQKVEFLVSFYNNEISEKSEIFDDQFSVERPDGSNFTLKIRSTKLEDSAMYFCASFKRVRVSYEQYFGPGTRLTVT.

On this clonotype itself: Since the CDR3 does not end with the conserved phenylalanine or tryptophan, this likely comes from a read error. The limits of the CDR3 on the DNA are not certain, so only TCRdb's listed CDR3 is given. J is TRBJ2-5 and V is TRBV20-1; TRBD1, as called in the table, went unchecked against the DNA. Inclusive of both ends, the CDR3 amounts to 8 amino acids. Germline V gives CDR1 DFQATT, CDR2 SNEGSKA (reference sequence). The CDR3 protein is CSARRGGT.

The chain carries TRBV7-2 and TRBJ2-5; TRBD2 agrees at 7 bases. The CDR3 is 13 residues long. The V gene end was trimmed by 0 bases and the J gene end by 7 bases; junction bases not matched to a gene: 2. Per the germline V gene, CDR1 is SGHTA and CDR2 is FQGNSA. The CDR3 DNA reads TGTGCCAGCAGCTTAGCGGGGAGGGGGACCCAGTACTTC. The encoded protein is CASSLAGRGTQYF.

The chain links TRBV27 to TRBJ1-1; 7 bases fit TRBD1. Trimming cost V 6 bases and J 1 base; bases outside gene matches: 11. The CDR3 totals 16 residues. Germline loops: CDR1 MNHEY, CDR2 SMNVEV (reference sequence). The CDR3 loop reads CASSRDRDIWNTEAFF. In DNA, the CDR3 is TGTGCCAGCAGCCGAGACAGGGATATCTGGAACACTGAAGCTTTCTTT.

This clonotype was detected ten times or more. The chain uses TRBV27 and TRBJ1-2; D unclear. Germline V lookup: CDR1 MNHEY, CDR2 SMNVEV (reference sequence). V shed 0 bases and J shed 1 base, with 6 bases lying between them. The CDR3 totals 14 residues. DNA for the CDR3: TGTGCCAGCAGTTTATCGATGAGTAACTATGGCTACACCTTC. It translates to CASSLSMSNYGYTF.

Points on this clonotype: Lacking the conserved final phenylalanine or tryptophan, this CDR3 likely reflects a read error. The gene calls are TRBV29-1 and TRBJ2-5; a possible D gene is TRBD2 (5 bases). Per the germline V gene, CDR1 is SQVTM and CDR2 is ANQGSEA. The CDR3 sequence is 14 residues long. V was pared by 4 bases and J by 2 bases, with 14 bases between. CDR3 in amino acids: CSVGIGRVQETQYV. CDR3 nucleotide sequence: TGCAGCGTTGGAATTGGGCGGGTTCAAGAGACCCAGTACGTC.

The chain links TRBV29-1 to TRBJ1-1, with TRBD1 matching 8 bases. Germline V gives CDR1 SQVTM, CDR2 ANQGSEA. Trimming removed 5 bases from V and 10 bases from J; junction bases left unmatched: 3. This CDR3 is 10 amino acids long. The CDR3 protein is CSVTTGVAFF. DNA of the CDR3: TGCAGCGTTACGACAGGGGTAGCTTTCTTT.

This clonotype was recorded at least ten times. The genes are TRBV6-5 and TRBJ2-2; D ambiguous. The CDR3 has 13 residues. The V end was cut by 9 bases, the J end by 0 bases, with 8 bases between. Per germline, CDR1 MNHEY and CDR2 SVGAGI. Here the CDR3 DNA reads TGTGCCAGTCGGACCTCGAACACCGGGGAGCTGTTTTTT. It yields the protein CASRTSNTGELFF.

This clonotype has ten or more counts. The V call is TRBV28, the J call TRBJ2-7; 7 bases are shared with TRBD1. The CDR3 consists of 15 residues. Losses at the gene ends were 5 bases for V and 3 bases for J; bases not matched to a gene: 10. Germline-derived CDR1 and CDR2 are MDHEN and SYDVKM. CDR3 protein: CASSLDLGQDYEQYF. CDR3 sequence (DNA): TGTGCCAGCAGTCTCGACCTAGGACAGGACTACGAGCAGTACTTC.

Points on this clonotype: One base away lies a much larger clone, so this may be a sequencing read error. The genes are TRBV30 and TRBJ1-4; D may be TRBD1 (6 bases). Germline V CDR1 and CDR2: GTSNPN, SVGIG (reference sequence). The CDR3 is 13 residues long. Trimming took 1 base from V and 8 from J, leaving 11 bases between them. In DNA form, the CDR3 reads TGTGCCTGGAGTGGGGGGCTCAAGGAAAAACTGTTTTTT. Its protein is CAWSGGLKEKLFF.